A selection of T cell receptor beta chains follows, all from one sample in a study of cytomegalovirus exposure and HLA in healthy donors. The repertoire was sequenced with immunoSEQ multiplex PCR; TCRdb's copy has only in-frame clones and lacks some. Seen here are roughly 110,000 clones, over 65% observed once, and the top ten hold roughly 5.9%. Sequencing was performed on PBMCs. The receptor set was obtained from a woman between 25 and 40 years old in good health and CMV-seropositive. CDR3s include the opening cysteine and the closing phenylalanine or tryptophan. Each record gives: clone size, J gene, V gene, CDR3 length, D gene, CDR3 protein, CDR3 DNA. A D gene is named only where the DNA matches it firmly. The size of a clone is reported for some rows only, either as once, few or many, or as a class for expanded clones.

few	TRBJ2-2	TRBV5-6	15	NA	CASSLAIGGAGELFF	TGTGCCAGCAGCTTGGCCATTGGAGGGGCCGGGGAGCTGTTTTTT
NA	TRBJ1-4	TRBV6-5	14	TRBD1	CASSETGRNEKLFF	TGTGCCAGCAGTGAGACAGGGAGAAATGAAAAACTGTTTTTT
NA	TRBJ1-5	TRBV19	14	TRBD1	CASSGTGLNQPQHF	TGTGCCAGTAGTGGGACAGGACTCAATCAGCCCCAGCATTTT
NA	TRBJ2-3	TRBV29-1	13	NA	CSVEGLATDTQYF	TGCAGCGTTGAGGGGCTAGCGACAGATACGCAGTATTTT
NA	TRBJ1-6	TRBV5-1	16	NA	CASSPDAAQVGSPLHF	TGCGCCAGCAGCCCGGATGCGGCACAGGTTGGTTCACCCCTCCACTTT
NA	TRBJ2-7	TRBV5-1	14	NA	CASSLEAGRYEQYF	TGCGCCAGCAGCTTGGAAGCGGGTAGGTACGAGCAGTACTTC
once	TRBJ2-7	TRBV29-1	13	NA	CSAGNRVPYEQYF	TGCAGCGCGGGTAACAGGGTTCCCTACGAGCAGTACTTC
NA	TRBJ2-3	TRBV7-3	13	NA	CASSIAAGDTQYF	TGTGCCAGCAGCATAGCAGCGGGAGATACGCAGTATTTT
NA	TRBJ1-4	TRBV18	18	NA	CASSPPISQPLYNEKLFF	TGTGCCAGCTCACCACCTATCTCACAACCCCTGTATAATGAAAAACTGTTTTTT
NA	TRBJ2-3	TRBV7-9	17	TRBD1	CASSPIGRGLLKDTQYF	TGTGCCAGCAGCCCGATCGGCAGGGGGCTTTTGAAAGATACGCAGTATTTT
NA	TRBJ1-4	TRBV10-3	14	NA	CATKGGAGNEKLFF	TGTGCCACCAAGGGAGGGGCGGGTAATGAAAAACTGTTTTTT
few	TRBJ2-1	TRBV5-1	16	NA	CASSLAVQGLGNEQFF	TGCGCCAGCAGCTTGGCCGTACAGGGTTTGGGCAATGAGCAGTTCTTC
NA	TRBJ2-4	TRBV6-5	13	NA	CASSYTELGIQYF	TGTGCCAGCAGTTACACCGAGCTAGGCATTCAGTACTTC
few	TRBJ2-3	TRBV20-1	11	NA	CSARYRDMQYF	TGCAGTGCTAGATACCGGGACATGCAGTATTTT
NA	TRBJ2-3	TRBV7-9	18	TRBD2	CASSPTPGTTFQADTQYF	TGTGCCAGCAGCCCCACCCCGGGGACTACTTTCCAAGCAGATACGCAGTATTTT
once	TRBJ2-7	TRBV27	15	TRBD1	CASSFFGTGTYEQYF	TGTGCCAGCAGTTTCTTCGGGACAGGGACCTACGAGCAGTACTTC
NA	TRBJ1-1	TRBV2	14	TRBD1	CASSLDRGNTEAFF	TGTGCCAGCAGTCTAGACAGGGGGAACACTGAAGCTTTCTTT
NA	TRBJ2-3	TRBV6-1	13	NA	CASRMGPEDTQYF	TGTGCCAGCAGGATGGGGCCTGAGGATACGCAGTATTTT
NA	TRBJ1-4	TRBV4-1	16	NA	CASSPRTHGSYEKLFF	TGCGCCAGCAGCCCAAGAACTCACGGGTCCTATGAAAAACTGTTTTTT
NA	TRBJ2-3	TRBV7-9	19	NA	CASSLGWFFGRESTDTQYF	NA
NA	TRBJ2-3	TRBV19	11	NA	CASSFSDTQYF	TGTGCCAGTAGTTTCTCAGATACGCAGTATTTT
NA	TRBJ1-3	TRBV5-1	12	NA	CASTGLGNTIYF	TGCGCCAGCACGGGGTTGGGAAACACCATATATTTT
NA	TRBJ1-2	TRBV10-1	13	NA	CASSEEQNYGYTF	TGCGCCAGCAGTGAAGAACAGAACTATGGCTACACCTTC
NA	TRBJ2-7	TRBV12-5	16	TRBD1	CASGLVLGQGAGEQYF	TGTGCTAGTGGTTTGGTACTTGGACAGGGGGCCGGCGAGCAGTACTTC
NA	TRBJ1-5	TRBV6-6	14	NA	CASSTPQGAQPQHF	TGTGCCAGCAGTACACCACAGGGAGCTCAGCCCCAGCATTTT
NA	TRBJ2-7	TRBV6-6	14	TRBD1	CASRPGQGLNEQYF	TGTGCCAGCAGACCCGGACAGGGACTGAACGAGCAGTACTTC
NA	TRBJ2-2	TRBV9	15	NA	CASSTQGMNTGELFF	TGTGCCAGCAGCACGCAGGGGATGAACACCGGGGAGCTGTTTTTT
NA	TRBJ2-1	TRBV9	16	NA	CASSVVEWGGGSQQFF	TGTGCCAGCAGCGTAGTTGAGTGGGGGGGCGGGAGTCAGCAGTTCTTC
NA	TRBJ2-3	TRBV19	15	TRBD2	CASSMRRGGADTQYF	TGTGCCAGTAGTATGAGGCGGGGGGGAGCAGATACGCAGTATTTT
once	TRBJ1-2	TRBV6-1	14	NA	CASRAVGVEHGYTF	TGTGCCAGCAGGGCCGTGGGAGTGGAGCATGGCTACACCTTC
NA	TRBJ1-5	TRBV30	16	NA	CAWSKFGTADNQPQHF	TGTGCCTGGAGTAAATTTGGAACAGCAGATAATCAGCCCCAGCATTTT
NA	TRBJ1-4	TRBV11-3	14	NA	CASSLTGTNEKLFF	TGTGCCAGCAGCTTAACAGGGACTAATGAAAAACTGTTTTTT
NA	TRBJ2-1	TRBV15	15	TRBD2	CATSLPLAGGNEQFF	TGTGCCACCAGCTTACCTCTAGCGGGGGGCAATGAGCAGTTCTTC
NA	TRBJ1-1	TRBV18	16	TRBD1	CASSPLQGAGNTEAFF	TGTGCCAGCTCACCGTTACAGGGGGCGGGGAACACTGAAGCTTTCTTT
NA	TRBJ1-1	TRBV7-9	15	NA	CASSLSGSDNREAFF	TGTGCCAGCAGCTTATCCGGGTCCGATAACCGTGAAGCTTTCTTT
NA	TRBJ2-5	TRBV10-2	16	TRBD1	CASSRAGTGVEETQYF	TGCGCCAGCAGTAGGGCCGGGACAGGGGTAGAAGAGACCCAGTACTTC
few	TRBJ1-1	TRBV4-1	14	TRBD1	CASSPGQGHTEAFF	TGCGCCAGCAGCCCGGGACAGGGTCACACTGAAGCTTTCTTT
NA	TRBJ1-2	TRBV19	12	NA	CASSTGTHGYTF	TGTGCCAGTAGTACAGGGACTCATGGCTACACCTTC
NA	TRBJ2-3	TRBV9	14	NA	CASSLMVVPDTQYF	TGTGCCAGCAGCCTAATGGTGGTTCCAGATACGCAGTATTTT
NA	TRBJ2-3	TRBV5-4	15	TRBD2	CASSIAGEGTDTQYF	TGTGCCAGCAGCATAGCGGGGGAGGGCACAGATACGCAGTATTTT
NA	TRBJ2-7	TRBV7-9	15	TRBD1	CASSFNRGSLYEQYF	TGTGCCAGCAGCTTCAACAGGGGTAGCCTCTACGAGCAGTACTTC
few	TRBJ2-3	TRBV5-4	15	NA	CASSLGTVAGDTQYF	TGTGCCAGCAGCCTAGGGACTGTCGCGGGAGATACGCAGTATTTT
few	TRBJ2-3	TRBV27	15	TRBD2	CASSSLAGEPDTQYF	TGTGCCAGCAGTTCCCTAGCGGGAGAACCAGATACGCAGTATTTT
NA	TRBJ2-3	TRBV11-3	12	NA	CASSSGENTQYF	TGTGCCAGCAGCTCGGGAGAGAATACGCAGTATTTT
NA	TRBJ2-1	TRBV21-1	19	NA	CASSKVRLAGAFSTGEQFF	TGTGCCAGCAGCAAAGTAAGGCTAGCGGGGGCCTTTTCGACGGGTGAGCAGTTCTTC
NA	TRBJ2-5	TRBV11-3	16	NA	CASSLDFRTFQETQYF	TGTGCCAGCAGCTTAGATTTTAGGACATTCCAAGAGACCCAGTACTTC
NA	TRBJ2-7	TRBV19	14	TRBD1	CASSPGQGFHEQYF	TGTGCCAGTAGTCCGGGACAGGGGTTCCACGAGCAGTACTTC
once	TRBJ1-6	TRBV2	13	NA	CASSEAGNSPLHF	TGTGCCAGCAGTGAGGCGGGGAATTCACCCCTCCACTTT
few	TRBJ2-7	TRBV7-2	13	TRBD1	CASMGQNFYEQYF	TGTGCCAGCATGGGACAGAATTTCTACGAGCAGTACTTC
NA	TRBJ2-1	TRBV5-1	15	TRBD1	CASSLGTGNYNEQFF	TGCGCCAGCAGTCTTGGGACAGGAAACTACAATGAGCAGTTCTTC
NA	TRBJ1-5	TRBV30	15	TRBD1	CAWSAGTGHNQPQHF	TGTGCCTGGAGCGCCGGGACAGGCCATAATCAGCCCCAGCATTTT
NA	TRBJ2-2	TRBV7-9	15	NA	CASKGGSSNTGELFF	TGTGCCAGCAAGGGTGGGAGTTCGAACACCGGGGAGCTGTTTTTT
few	TRBJ1-1	TRBV2	14	TRBD1	CASSGTGEGTEAFF	TGTGCCAGCAGTGGGACAGGGGAAGGGACTGAAGCTTTCTTT
NA	TRBJ1-2	TRBV6-4	15	NA	CASSDPFNGDYGYTF	TGTGCCAGCAGTGACCCGTTCAACGGGGACTATGGCTACACCTTC